This TCR beta chain was sequenced in a study of control samples from healthy donors and cancer patients. J lost 4 bases, V lost 4 bases, and 3 bases had no gene match. Germline V lookup: CDR1 LGHDT, CDR2 YNNKEL (reference sequence). The CDR3 length is 13 residues. Profiled with immunoSEQ multiplex PCR; TCRdb holds only in-frame clones, not every one. The table shows roughly 30,000 clones, with about 83% occurring only once. The receptor comes from a woman aged 40 to 49 with lung cancer. The source material was PBMCs. V is TRBV3-1 (or the pseudogene TRBV3-2) and J is TRBJ1-2, with 7 bases fitting TRBD1. The CDR3 DNA follows: TGTGCCAGCAGCCTCGACAGGGCCTATGGCTACACCTTC. Protein sequence: CASSLDRAYGYTF.